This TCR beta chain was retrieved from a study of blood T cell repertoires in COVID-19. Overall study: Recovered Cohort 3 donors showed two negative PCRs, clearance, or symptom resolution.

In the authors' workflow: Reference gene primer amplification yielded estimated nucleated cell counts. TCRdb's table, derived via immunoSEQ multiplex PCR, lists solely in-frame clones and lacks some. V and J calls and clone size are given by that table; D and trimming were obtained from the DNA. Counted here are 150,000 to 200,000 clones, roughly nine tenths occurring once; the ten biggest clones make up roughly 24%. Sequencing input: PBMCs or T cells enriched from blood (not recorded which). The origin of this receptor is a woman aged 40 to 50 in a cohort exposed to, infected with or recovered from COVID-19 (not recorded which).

CDR3 loop: CASSLIQRDTGELFF. As DNA, the CDR3 is TGTGCCAGCAGTTTAATTCAGAGGGACACCGGGGAGCTGTTTTTT. This chain joins TRBV27 and TRBJ2-2; a weak D match, TRBD2 (5 bases). V was cut by 2 bases and J by 3 bases, with 10 bases left in between. This CDR3 has 15 residues. CDR1 and CDR2 (germline): MNHEY, SMNVEV (reference sequence).